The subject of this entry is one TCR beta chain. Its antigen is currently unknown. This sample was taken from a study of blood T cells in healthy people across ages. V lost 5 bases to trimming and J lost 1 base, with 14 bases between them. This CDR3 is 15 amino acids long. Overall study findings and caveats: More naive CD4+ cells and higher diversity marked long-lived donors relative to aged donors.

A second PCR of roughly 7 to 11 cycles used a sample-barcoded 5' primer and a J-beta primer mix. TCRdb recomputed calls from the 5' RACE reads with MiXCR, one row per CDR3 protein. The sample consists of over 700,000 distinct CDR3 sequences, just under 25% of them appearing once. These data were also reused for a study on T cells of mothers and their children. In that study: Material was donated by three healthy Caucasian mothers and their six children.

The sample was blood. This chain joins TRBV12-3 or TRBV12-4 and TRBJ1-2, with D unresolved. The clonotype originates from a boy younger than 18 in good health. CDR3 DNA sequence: TGTGCCAGCAGTCTCCTGCCTTCAAGTAACTATGGCTACACCTTC. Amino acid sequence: CASSLLPSSNYGYTF.